This T cell receptor beta chain was obtained from a study of cytomegalovirus exposure and HLA in healthy donors. Study observations and caveats: One later analysis reportedly identified an Asian-associated ancestry cluster that showed fewer N-insertions than the roughly 670-donor mean. In a later analysis, at a false discovery rate of 0.05, under 20,000 TCR beta sequences were associated with HLA alleles. The study recorded around 160 TCR beta chains that were cytomegalovirus-associated.

Vbeta (60) and Jbeta (13) primers were used in the PCR. Assay used: immunoSEQ multiplex PCR; TCRdb lists only in-frame clones, some missing. The table includes about 170,000 clones, around 80% detected once. This clone has more than one count but fewer than ten. The antigen is not known. The trim removed 2 bases at V and 0 bases at J, leaving 22 bases unmatched. Germline CDR1 is MNHEY and CDR2 is SMNVEV (reference sequence). This CDR3 spans 22 amino acids. These donors counted as nominally healthy when sampled, but unrecorded immune exposures were likely. Sequenced sample: PBMCs. This receptor was taken from a young woman in good health and CMV-seronegative. This sequence joins TRBV27 and TRBJ2-5, with 9 bases identical to TRBD2. The chain's CDR3 is CASSLGSPLLAGYAGNQETQYF. The DNA for the CDR3 is TGTGCCAGCAGTTTAGGCTCCCCTCTCCTAGCGGGATACGCCGGAAACCAAGAGACCCAGTACTTC.